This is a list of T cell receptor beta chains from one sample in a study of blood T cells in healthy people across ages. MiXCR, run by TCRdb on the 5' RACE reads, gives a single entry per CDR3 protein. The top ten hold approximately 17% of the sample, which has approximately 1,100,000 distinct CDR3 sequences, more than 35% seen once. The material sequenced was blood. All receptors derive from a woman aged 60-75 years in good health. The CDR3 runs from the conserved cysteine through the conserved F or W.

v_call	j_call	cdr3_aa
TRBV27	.	CASTHLGEHEQYF
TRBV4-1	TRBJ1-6	CASSQVGQPNNSPLHF
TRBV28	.	CASSLPRGNIQYF
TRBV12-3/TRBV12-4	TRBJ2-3	CASSLNRAGPDTQYF
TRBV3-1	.	CASSQVQVSYNEQYF
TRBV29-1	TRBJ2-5	CSVVSLGTGDSQEAQYF
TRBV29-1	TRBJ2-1	CSVEGLGLAGFGDEQFF
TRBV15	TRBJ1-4	CATSSRDRDEKLFF
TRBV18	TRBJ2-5	CASSPLRLAGGYEQYF
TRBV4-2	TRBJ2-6	CASSQDRALSGANVLTF
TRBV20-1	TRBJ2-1	CSASPSGRSYNEQFF
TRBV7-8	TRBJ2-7	CASSPKLAASYEQYF
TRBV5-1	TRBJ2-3	CASSSSLWTGVIDTQYF
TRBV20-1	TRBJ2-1	CSARPAVADNEQFF
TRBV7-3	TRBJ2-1	CASNSSQLSYNEQFF
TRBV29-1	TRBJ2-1	CSVEVAINEQFF
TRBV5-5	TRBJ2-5	CATFKQGEGGTQYF
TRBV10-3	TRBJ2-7	CAISEAVQGGVYEQYF
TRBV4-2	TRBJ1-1	CASSQDRGEGLNTEAFF
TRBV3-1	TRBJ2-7	CASSQLGGSSYEQYF
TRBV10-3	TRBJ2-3	CAAAAGATTDTQYF
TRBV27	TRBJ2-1	CASSFPSGVRAHNEQFF
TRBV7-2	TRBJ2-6	CASSLEFALTGGANVLTF
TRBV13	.	CASSPGRAGVGEQFF
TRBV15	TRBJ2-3	CATSRDAGVRNTQYF
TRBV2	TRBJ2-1	CASRAGTGNANEQFF
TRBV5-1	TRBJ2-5	CASSFGAGAQETQYF
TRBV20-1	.	CSARDMTTETQYF
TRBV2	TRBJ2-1	CASSGPKTSGRAGYNEQFF
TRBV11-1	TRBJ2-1	CASSLGSGLTGNEQFF
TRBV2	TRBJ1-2	CASTARGPNYGYTF